This T cell receptor (beta chain) was captured in a study of vaccination effects on CD4 cells after COVID-19. V trimming: 3 bases; J trimming: 5 bases; junction bases outside the gene matches: 3. The CDR3 covers 14 residues. Germline values: CDR1 SEHNR, CDR2 FQNEAQ (reference sequence). Profiling relied on immunoSEQ multiplex PCR, and the TCRdb table lists in-frame clones only, not all of them. Here the sample spans about 71,000 clones, 65% to 85% being singletons. Antigen-specific CD4+ T cells were expanded with viral peptide pools in the ViraFEST assay before sequencing. The authors isolated CD4+ T cells after 9 to 10 days of culture. All vaccine recipients tested negative for nucleocapsid antibodies and had never contracted SARS-CoV-2 infection. Cultures got half-medium changes with IL-2 on days 3 and 7. For this clone: Its antigen remains unknown.

Here the sequenced sample was CD4+ T cells from PBMCs cultured with HCoV-OC43 spike peptides, taken before COVID-19 vaccination. Indicated subset: HCoV-OC43 spike overlapping peptide pool stimulation. The chain links TRBV7-9 to TRBJ2-5; 10 bases align to TRBD2. The receptor's source is a human donor who received a COVID-19 vaccine. CDR3 sequence: CASSFSSGGETQYF. DNA for the CDR3: TGTGCCAGCAGCTTTTCTAGCGGGGGTGAGACCCAGTACTTC.